Given below is one T cell receptor (beta chain) in context. V was cut by 5 bases and J by 1 base, with 13 bases left in between. The CDR3 extends over 15 amino acids. Germline V gives CDR1 SGDLS, CDR2 YYNGEE. These data belong to a study of blood T cell repertoires in COVID-19. Clones were read by immunoSEQ multiplex PCR, and TCRdb kept only the in-frame ones, dropping some. Among 250,000 to 350,000 clones listed, more than 90% were seen once. The age range of participants was 18 to 89 years, with residence in about 25 US areas. Cohorts were assigned according to the clinical history that participants reported. Each recovered donor of Cohort 3 presented with two negative PCRs, clearance, or symptom resolution.

The specimen was PBMCs or T cells enriched from blood (not recorded which). The gene calls are TRBV9 and TRBJ1-3, with D perhaps matching TRBD1 (5 bases). The sequence came from a young woman who had recovered from COVID-19. For the CDR3, the DNA is TGTGCCAGCAGGGGGCCTATCTTGTCTGGAAACACCATATATTTT. It specifies CASRGPILSGNTIYF.